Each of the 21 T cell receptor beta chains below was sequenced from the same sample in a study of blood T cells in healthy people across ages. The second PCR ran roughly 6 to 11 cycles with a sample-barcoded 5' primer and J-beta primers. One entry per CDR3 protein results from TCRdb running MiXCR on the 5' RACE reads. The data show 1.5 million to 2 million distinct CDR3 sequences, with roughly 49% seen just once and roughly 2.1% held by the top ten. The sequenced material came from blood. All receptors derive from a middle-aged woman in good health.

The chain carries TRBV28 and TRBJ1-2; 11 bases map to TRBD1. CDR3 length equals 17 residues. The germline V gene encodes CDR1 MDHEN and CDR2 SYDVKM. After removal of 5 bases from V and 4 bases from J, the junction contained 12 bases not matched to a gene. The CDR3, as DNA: TGTGCCAGCAGTCAATTTTCTCCGGGACAGGGGGTCTATGGCTACACCTTC. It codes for CASSQFSPGQGVYGYTF.

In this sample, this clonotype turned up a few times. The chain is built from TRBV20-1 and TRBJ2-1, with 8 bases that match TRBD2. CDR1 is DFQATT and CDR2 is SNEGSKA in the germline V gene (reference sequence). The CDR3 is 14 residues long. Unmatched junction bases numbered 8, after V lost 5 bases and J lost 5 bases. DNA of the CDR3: TGCAGTGCTCCCGGGGGGGCTTTTGACAATGAGCAGTTCTTC. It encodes CSAPGGAFDNEQFF.

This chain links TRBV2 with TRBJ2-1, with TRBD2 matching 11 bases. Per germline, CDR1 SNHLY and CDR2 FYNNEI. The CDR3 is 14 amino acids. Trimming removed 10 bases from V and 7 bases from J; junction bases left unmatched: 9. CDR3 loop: CAIRPGLAVNEQFF. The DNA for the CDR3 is TGTGCCATACGCCCGGGACTAGCGGTGAATGAGCAGTTCTTC. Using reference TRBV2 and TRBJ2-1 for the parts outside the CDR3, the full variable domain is EPEVTQTPSHQVTQMGQEVILRCVPISNHLYFYWYRQILGQKVEFLVSFYNNEISEKSEIFDDQFSVERPDGSNFTLKIRSTKLEDSAMYFCAIRPGLAVNEQFFGPGTRLTVL.

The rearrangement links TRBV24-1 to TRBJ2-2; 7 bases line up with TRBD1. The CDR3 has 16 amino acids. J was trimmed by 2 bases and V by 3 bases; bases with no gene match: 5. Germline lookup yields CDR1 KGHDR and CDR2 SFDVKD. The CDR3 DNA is TGTGCCACCAGTGATAGGGGGCCCGGAAACACCGGGGAGCTGTTTTTT. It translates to CATSDRGPGNTGELFF.

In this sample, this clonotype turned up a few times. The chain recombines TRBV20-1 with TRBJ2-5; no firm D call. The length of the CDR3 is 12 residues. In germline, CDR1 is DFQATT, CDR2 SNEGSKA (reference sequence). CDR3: CRPENGAETQYF. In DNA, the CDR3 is TGCAGACCTGAGAATGGCGCAGAGACCCAGTACTTC.

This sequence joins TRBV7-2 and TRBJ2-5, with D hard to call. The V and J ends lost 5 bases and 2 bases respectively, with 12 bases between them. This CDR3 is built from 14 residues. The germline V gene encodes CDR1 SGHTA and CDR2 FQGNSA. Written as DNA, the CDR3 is TGTGCCAGCAGCCCGCCCCCCCCACAAGAGACCCAGTACTTC. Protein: CASSPPPPQETQYF.

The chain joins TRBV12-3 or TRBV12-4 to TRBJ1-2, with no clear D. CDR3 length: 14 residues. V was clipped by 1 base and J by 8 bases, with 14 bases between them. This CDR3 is CASSLVTPTAGYTF. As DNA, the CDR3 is TGTGCCAGCAGTTTAGTTACGCCCACGGCCGGCTACACCTTC.

This CDR3 is CSAAGTAPRGYGYTF. For the CDR3, the DNA is TGCAGTGCTGCCGGGACCGCTCCGAGGGGGTATGGCTACACCTTC. The chain recombines TRBV20-1 with TRBJ1-2; maybe TRBD1 (6 bases). The CDR3 totals 15 residues. Germline assignment: CDR1 DFQATT and CDR2 SNEGSKA (reference sequence). Trimming took off 5 bases at V and 5 bases at J, with 21 bases between the two ends.

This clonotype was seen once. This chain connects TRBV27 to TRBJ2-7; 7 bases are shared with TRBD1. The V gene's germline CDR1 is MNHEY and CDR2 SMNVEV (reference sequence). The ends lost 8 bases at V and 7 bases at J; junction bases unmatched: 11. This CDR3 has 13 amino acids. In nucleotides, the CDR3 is TGTGCCAGCGGAAACAGGGGCCACAATGAGCAGTACTTC. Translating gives CASGNRGHNEQYF.

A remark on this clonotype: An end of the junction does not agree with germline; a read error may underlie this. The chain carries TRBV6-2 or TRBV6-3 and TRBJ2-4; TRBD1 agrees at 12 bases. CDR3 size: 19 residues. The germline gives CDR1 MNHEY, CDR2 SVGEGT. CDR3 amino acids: CAGSSGLPGQGARTNIQYF. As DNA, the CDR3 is TGTGCCGGCAGTTCAGGACTCCCGGGACAGGGGGCGCGGACTAACATTCAGTACTTC.

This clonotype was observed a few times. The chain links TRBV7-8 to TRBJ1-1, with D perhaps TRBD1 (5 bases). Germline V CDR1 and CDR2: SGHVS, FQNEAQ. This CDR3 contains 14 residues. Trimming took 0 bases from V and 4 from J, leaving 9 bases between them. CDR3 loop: CASSLAQGATEAFF. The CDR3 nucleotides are TGTGCCAGCAGCTTAGCGCAGGGTGCCACTGAAGCTTTCTTT.

CDR3 sequence: CASSLVRGIPSTDTQYF. In DNA, the CDR3 is TGTGCCAGCAGCTTAGTGCGCGGAATTCCTAGCACAGATACGCAGTATTTT. This chain connects TRBV7-2 to TRBJ2-3; D gene uncertain. The V end was cut by 1 base, the J end by 0 bases, with 14 bases between. The germline V gene encodes CDR1 SGHTA and CDR2 FQGNSA. The CDR3 loop spans 17 amino acids. Together with reference TRBV7-2 and TRBJ2-3, the CDR3 gives the full variable domain: GAGVSQSPSNKVTEKGKDVELRCDPISGHTALYWYRQSLGQGLEFLIYFQGNSAPDKSGLPSDRFSAERTGGSVSTLTIQRTQQEDSAVYLCASSLVRGIPSTDTQYFGPGTRLTVL.

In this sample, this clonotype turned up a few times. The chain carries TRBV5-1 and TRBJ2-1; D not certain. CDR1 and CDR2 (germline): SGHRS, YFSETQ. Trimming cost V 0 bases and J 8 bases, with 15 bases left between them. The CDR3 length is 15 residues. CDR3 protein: CASSLGSRPNDEQFF. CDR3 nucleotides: TGCGCCAGCAGCTTGGGGTCCAGACCGAACGATGAGCAGTTCTTC.

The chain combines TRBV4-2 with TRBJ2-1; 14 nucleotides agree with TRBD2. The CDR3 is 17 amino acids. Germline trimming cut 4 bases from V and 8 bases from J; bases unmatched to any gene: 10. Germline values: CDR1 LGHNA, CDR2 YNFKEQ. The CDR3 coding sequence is TGTGCCAGCAGCCCAAACATGGGACTAGCGGGGGCCCATGAGCAGTTCTTC. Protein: CASSPNMGLAGAHEQFF.

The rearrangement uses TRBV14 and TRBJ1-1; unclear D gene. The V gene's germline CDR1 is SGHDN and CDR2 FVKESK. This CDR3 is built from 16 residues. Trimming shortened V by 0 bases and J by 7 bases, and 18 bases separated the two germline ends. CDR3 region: CASSQDDVDGAREAFF. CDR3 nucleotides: TGTGCCAGCAGCCAAGATGATGTGGACGGCGCTCGTGAAGCTTTCTTT.

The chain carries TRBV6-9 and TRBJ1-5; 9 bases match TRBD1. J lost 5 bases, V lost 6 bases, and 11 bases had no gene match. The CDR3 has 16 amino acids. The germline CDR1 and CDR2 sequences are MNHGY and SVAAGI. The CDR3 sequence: CASSKWGDREYQPQHF. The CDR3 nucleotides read TGTGCCAGCAGCAAATGGGGGGACAGGGAATATCAGCCCCAGCATTTT.

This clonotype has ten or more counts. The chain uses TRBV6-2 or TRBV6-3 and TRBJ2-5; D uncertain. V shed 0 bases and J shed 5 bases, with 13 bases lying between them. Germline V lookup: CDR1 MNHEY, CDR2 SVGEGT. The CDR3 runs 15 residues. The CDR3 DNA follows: TGTGCCAGCAGTTACTCTAGCCGCGGCAGTGAGACCCAGTACTTC. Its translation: CASSYSSRGSETQYF.

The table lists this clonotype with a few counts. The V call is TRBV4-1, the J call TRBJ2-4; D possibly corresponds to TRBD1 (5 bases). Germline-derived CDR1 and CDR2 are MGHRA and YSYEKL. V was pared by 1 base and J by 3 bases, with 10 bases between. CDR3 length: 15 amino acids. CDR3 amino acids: CASSQGLTDKNIQYF. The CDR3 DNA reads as TGCGCCAGCAGCCAAGGTTTGACAGACAAAAACATTCAGTACTTC.

The DNA of the CDR3 is TGTGCCAGCAGACTAGGGGCTAGCGGGTACAATGAGCAGTTCTTC. It encodes CASRLGASGYNEQFF. The chain employs TRBV12-3 or TRBV12-4 and TRBJ2-1; 8 positions match TRBD2. The CDR3 length is 15 residues. Trimming took 6 bases from V and 4 from J; bases not matched to a gene: 8.

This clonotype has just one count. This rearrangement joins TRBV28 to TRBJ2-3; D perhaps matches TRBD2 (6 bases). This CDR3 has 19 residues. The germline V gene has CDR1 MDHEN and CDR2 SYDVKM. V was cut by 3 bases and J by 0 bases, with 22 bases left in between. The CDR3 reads CASSFPRPRTISSTDTQYF. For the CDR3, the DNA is TGTGCCAGCAGTTTCCCCCGCCCCAGGACTATCTCTAGCACAGATACGCAGTATTTT.

The CDR3: CASSQETTQSGPQHF. Written as DNA, the CDR3 is TGTGCCAGCAGCCAAGAGACCACCCAGAGTGGTCCCCAGCATTTT. The chain couples TRBV4-2 to TRBJ1-5; D uncertain. The CDR3 runs 15 residues. With 0 bases removed from V and 10 bases from J, the gap between germline ends came to 16 bases. The germline V gene encodes CDR1 LGHNA and CDR2 YNFKEQ.